This TCR beta chain was recorded in a study of T cells after yellow fever vaccination. CDR1 KGHSH and CDR2 LQKENI come from the germline V gene. J lost 6 bases, V lost 3 bases, and 12 bases had no gene match. CDR3 length: 17 residues. TCRdb re-analysed the 5' RACE reads in MiXCR, keeping a single row per CDR3 protein. This table holds about 200,000 distinct CDR3 sequences, approximately 3.3% found once. The chain couples TRBV18 to TRBJ2-7; 12 bases agree with TRBD1. The TCR originated in a man aged 18 to 30 who received the YFV17D yellow fever vaccine. This sample comprised CD4+ T cells sorted from PBMCs, obtained 10 days after the yellow fever booster vaccination. The CDR3 region is CASSPLASGTGGPEQYF. The CDR3 bases are TGTGCCAGCTCACCCCTCGCCTCCGGGACAGGGGGCCCCGAGCAGTACTTC.